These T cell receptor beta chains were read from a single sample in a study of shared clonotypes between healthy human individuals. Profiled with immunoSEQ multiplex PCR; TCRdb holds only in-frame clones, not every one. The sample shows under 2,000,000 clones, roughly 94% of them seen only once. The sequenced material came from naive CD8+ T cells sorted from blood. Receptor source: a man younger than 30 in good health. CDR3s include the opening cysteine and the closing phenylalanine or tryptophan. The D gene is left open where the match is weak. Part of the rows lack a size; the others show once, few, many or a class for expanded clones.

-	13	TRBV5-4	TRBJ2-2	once	TGTGCCAGCAGCTTGGATCAGAACGGGGAGCTGTTTTTT	CASSLDQNGELFF
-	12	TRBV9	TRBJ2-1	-	TGTGCCAGCAGCGTGGGGGGCTTTGAGCAGTTCTTC	CASSVGGFEQFF
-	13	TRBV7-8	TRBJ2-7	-	TGTGCCAGCAGCTTCGGACCGCCTGCCGAGCAGTACTTC	CASSFGPPAEQYF
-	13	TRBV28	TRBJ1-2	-	TGTGCCAGCAGTTTGAGGGCAGGGAACGGCTACACCTTC	CASSLRAGNGYTF
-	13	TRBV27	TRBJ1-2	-	TGTGCCAGCAGCTTAGACCCGTTGGATGGCTACACCTTC	CASSLDPLDGYTF
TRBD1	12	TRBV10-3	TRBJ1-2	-	TGTGCCATCAGCGGGACAGACTATGGCTACACCTTC	CAISGTDYGYTF
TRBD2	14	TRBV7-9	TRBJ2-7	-	TGTGCCACCTCCCGCGGGGGGGTCTCCTACGAGCAGTACTTC	CATSRGGVSYEQYF
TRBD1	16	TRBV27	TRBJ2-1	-	TGTGCCAGCAGTGATCTGACAGGGTTCCCCTACAATGAGCAGTTCTTC	CASSDLTGFPYNEQFF
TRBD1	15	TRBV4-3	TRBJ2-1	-	TGCGCCAGCAGCCAGGACAGGGGCCGCTGGGATGAGCAGTTCTTC	CASSQDRGRWDEQFF
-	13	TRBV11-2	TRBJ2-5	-	TGTGCCAGCAGCTACACCCCGGGGGAGACCCAGTACTTC	CASSYTPGETQYF
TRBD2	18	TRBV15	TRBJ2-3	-	TGTGCCACCAGCAGAGGGCTAGCGGAGGCAGCTAGCACAGATACGCAGTATTTT	CATSRGLAEAASTDTQYF
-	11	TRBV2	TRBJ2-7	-	TGTGCCAGCATGGAGCCTTACGAGCAGTACTTC	CASMEPYEQYF
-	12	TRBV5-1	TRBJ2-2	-	TGCGCCAGCAGAGTGGAGGCGGGGGAGCTGTTTTTT	CASRVEAGELFF
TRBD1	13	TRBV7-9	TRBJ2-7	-	TGTGCCAGCAGCCCGGACAGGGACGGCGAGCAGTACTTC	CASSPDRDGEQYF
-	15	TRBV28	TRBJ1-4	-	TGTGCCAGCAGTTTATGGTGGGGGAGAGATGAAAAACTGTTTTTT	CASSLWWGRDEKLFF
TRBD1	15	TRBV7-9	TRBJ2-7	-	TGTGCCAGCAGCTCACCCGGGACAGACTCCTACGAGCAGTACTTC	CASSSPGTDSYEQYF
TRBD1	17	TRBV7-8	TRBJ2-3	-	TGTGCCAGCAGCCCTGCGACAGGGGGCATAATCACAGATACGCAGTATTTT	CASSPATGGIITDTQYF
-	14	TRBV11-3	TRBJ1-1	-	TGTGCCAGCAGCTTCGGTGGGGAGAACACTGAAGCTTTCTTT	CASSFGGENTEAFF
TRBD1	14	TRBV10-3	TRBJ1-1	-	TGTGCCATCAGACCGGGACAGGGGTTCACTGAAGCTTTCTTT	CAIRPGQGFTEAFF
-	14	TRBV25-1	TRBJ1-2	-	TGTGCCAGCAGTGCCAGGGAAAGTTTTAATGGCTACACCTTC	CASSARESFNGYTF
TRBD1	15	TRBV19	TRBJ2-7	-	TGTGCCAGTAGTCCGCTAGACAGGGGACCCTACGAGCAGTACTTC	CASSPLDRGPYEQYF
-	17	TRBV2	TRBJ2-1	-	TGTGCCAGCAGATCCTCACTAGCAGAAGCCTCCTACAATGAGCAGTTCTTC	CASRSSLAEASYNEQFF
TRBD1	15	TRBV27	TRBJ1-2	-	TGTGCCAGCAGTCTGGGACAGGGGGCTAACTATGGCTACACCTTC	CASSLGQGANYGYTF
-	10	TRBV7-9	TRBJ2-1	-	TGTGCCAGCAGCTTCGCTGAGCAGTTCTTC	CASSFAEQFF
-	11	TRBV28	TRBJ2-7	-	TGTGCCAGCAGCCGGGCCTACGAGCAGTACTTC	CASSRAYEQYF
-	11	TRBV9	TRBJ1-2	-	TGTGCCAGCAGCTCCCGTGGGAAGACTGCCTTC	CASSSRGKTAF
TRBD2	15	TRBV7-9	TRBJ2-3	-	TGTGCCAGCAGCCCCCCGGGACTAGCAGCCGATACGCAGTATTTT	CASSPPGLAADTQYF